This T cell receptor beta chain is drawn from a study of cytomegalovirus exposure and HLA in healthy donors. This clone turned up a few times. The antigen is not known. General observations from the study: Researchers reportedly found TCR beta sequences accurately predicted most subjects' HLA-A and HLA-B alleles. Through in vitro validation, three CMV-associated chains were shown to be specific for CMV antigens. Some V segments, including TRBV6-2 and TRBV6-3, were excluded as indistinguishable.

This CDR3 is built from 14 residues. The ends lost 6 bases at V and 4 bases at J; junction bases unmatched: 6. CDR1 is MNHNS and CDR2 is SASEGT in the germline V gene. Primers included in the PCR were 60 Vbeta and 13 Jbeta primers. The table came from immunoSEQ multiplex PCR; TCRdb's copy has only in-frame clones and leaves some out. The sample includes around 150,000 clones, roughly four fifths of them seen just once. The rearrangement joins TRBV6-1 to TRBJ2-5; TRBD1 matches at 9 bases. This TCR derives from a man aged 35-49 years in good health and CMV-seronegative. Material for sequencing was PBMCs. The CDR3 DNA reads TGTGCCAGCAGCTGGACAGGGGTGGGAGAGACCCAGTACTTC. It yields the protein CASSWTGVGETQYF.